This T cell receptor (beta chain) was profiled in a study of T cell repertoires in aging, cancer and after chemotherapy. In the study overall: Paired samples before and after chemotherapy came from glioblastoma patients receiving temozolomide-based therapy.

The CDR3 has 15 residues. V was clipped by 4 bases and J by 8 bases; unmatched bases: 8. Looked up from germline, CDR1 is SEHNR and CDR2 is FQNEAQ (reference sequence). Amplification of TCR beta used genomic DNA extracted from peripheral blood. Multiplex touch-down PCR with TRB-A/B primers amplified rearranged V-D-J TRB sequences. TCRdb recomputed calls from the multiplex PCR reads with MiXCR, one row per CDR3 protein. The profile shows about 3,000 distinct CDR3 sequences, just under 25% of them singletons. There are a few counts of this clonotype. The genes are TRBV7-9 and TRBJ1-6; 7 bases line up with TRBD1. The sequenced material came from blood. The receptor was isolated from a human donor with a solid tumor. The CDR3 loop is CASSSDRALHSPLHF. CDR3 in DNA: TGTGCCAGCAGCTCCGACAGGGCTCTTCATTCACCCCTCCACTTT.